These T cell receptor beta chains were read from a single sample in a study of blood T cell repertoires in COVID-19. The table came from immunoSEQ multiplex PCR; TCRdb's copy has only in-frame clones and leaves some out. This table has tens of thousands of clones, about 86% appearing once. Sequencing was performed on peripheral blood. The receptors originated from a man aged 35 to 55 with acute or convalescent COVID-19. CDR3s include the opening cysteine and the closing phenylalanine or tryptophan.

CASSRGPTEAFF,TRBV4-1
CASTGNRAGDQETQYF,TRBV10-2
CASRNRDVGGHSNQPQHF,TRBV5-1
CASSLVIIENTEAFF,TRBV11-3
CASSPVHNSPLHF,TRBV7-8
CASRNGNRRGGEQFF,TRBV5-4
CASSNPQGCSGNTIYF,TRBV21-1
CASSATGGLYSISGNTIYF,TRBV7-2
CASSAGSGDVSSSYNEQFF,TRBV9
CASSLEVWGGTEAFF,TRBV7-9
CASSVGPQAVF,TRBV11-2
CAWVQGIANEQFF,TRBV30
CASSFTGGEMNTEAFF,TRBV5-1
CASTLNGEYSSPLHF,TRBV6-5
CASSLLGVDTQYF,TRBV7-9
CASSPTGLSNSPLHF,TRBV3-1/TRBV3-2
CATSDPGTAGELFF,TRBV24-1
CASSLRGSASNQPQHF,TRBV28
CASSFLGSRPDTQYF,TRBV5-6
CASSLTGPGDSYEQYF,TRBV7-3
CASRLKYEQYF,TRBV28
CASSPLGLGGNTEAFF,TRBV28
CASSTTGLGNTEAFF,TRBV5-1
CSTRGGENTEAFF,TRBV29-1
CASSSARWVTGELFF,TRBV11-3
CASSYSPTGTTDTQYF,TRBV6-2/TRBV6-3
CASSFADEKLFF,TRBV5-4
CASTDSTNQPQHF,TRBV6-5
CASSLGQGSNEQYF,TRBV5-1